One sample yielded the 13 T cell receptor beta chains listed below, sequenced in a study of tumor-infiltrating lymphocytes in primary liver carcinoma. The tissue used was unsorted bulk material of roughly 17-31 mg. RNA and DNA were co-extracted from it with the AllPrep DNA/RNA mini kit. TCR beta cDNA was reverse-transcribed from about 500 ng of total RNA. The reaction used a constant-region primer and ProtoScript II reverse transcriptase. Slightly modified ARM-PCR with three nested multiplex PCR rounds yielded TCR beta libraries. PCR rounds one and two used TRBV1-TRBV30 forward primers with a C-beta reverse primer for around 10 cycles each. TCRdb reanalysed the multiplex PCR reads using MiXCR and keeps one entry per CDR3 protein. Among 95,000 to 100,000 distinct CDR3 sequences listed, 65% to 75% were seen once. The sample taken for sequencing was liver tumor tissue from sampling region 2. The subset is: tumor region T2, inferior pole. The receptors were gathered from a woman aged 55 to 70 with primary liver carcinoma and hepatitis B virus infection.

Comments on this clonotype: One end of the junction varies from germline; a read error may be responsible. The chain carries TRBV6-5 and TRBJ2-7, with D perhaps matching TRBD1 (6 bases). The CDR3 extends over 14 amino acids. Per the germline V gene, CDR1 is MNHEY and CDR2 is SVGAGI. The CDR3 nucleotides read TGTGCCAGCATCTTCGTGGGGGCGGTCTACGAGCACTACTTC. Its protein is CASIFVGAVYEHYF.

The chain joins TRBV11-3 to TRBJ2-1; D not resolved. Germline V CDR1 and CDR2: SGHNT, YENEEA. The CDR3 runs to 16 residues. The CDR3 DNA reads TGTGTTAGCAGCTTAGGTGGCGGATTAGGGCGAAATGAGCAGTTCTTC. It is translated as CVSSLGGGLGRNEQFF.

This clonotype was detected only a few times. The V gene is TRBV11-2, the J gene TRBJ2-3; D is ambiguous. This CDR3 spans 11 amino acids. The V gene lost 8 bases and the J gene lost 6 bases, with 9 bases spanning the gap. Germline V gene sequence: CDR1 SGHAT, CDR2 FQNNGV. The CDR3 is CASPWADTQYF. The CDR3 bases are TGTGCCAGCCCCTGGGCGGATACGCAGTATTTT.

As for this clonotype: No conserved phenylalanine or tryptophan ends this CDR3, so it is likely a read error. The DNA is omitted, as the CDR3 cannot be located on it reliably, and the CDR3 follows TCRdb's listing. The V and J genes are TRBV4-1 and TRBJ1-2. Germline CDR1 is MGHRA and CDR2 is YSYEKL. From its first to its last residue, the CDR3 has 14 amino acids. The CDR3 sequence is CGSSQGVAAYGYTS.

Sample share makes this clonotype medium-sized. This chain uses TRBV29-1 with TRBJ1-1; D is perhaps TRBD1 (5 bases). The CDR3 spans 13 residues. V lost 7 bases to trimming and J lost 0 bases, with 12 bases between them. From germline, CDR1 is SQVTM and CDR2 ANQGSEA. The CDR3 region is CSARGDLNTEAFF. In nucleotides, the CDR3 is TGCAGCGCCAGAGGGGATTTGAACACTGAAGCTTTCTTT.

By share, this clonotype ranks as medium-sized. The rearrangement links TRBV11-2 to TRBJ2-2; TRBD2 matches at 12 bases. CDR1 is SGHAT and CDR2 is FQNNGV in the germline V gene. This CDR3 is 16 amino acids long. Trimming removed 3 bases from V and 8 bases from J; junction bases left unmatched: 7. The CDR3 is CASSFRLAGDAGELFF. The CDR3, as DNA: TGTGCCAGCAGCTTCCGACTAGCGGGAGATGCGGGGGAGCTGTTTTTT.

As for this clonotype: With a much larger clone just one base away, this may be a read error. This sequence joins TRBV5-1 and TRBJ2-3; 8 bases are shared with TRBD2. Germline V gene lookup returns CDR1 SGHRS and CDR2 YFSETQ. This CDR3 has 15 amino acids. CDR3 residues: CASSFAGRGADSQYF. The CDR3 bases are TGCGCCAGCAGCTTTGCCGGGAGGGGAGCAGATTCGCAGTATTTT.

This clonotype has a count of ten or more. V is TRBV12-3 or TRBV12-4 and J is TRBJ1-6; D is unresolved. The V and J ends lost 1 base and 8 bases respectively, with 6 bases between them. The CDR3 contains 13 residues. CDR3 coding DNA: TGTGCCAGCAGTTTAGTTTGGGATTCACCCCTCCACTTT. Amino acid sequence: CASSLVWDSPLHF.

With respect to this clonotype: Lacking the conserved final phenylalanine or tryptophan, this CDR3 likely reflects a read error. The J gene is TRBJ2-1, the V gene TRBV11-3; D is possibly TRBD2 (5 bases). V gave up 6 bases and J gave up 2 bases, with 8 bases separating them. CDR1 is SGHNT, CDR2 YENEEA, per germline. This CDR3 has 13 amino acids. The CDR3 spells CASSTGAYNEQFL. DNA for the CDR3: TGTGCCAGCAGTACCGGGGCCTACAATGAGCAGTTCTTA.

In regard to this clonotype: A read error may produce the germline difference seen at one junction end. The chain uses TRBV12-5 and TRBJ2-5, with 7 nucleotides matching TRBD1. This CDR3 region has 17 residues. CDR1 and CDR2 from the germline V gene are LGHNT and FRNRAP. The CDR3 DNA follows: TGTGCTAGCGGTTTGGAGACAGGGAACGTGGAACAAGAGACCCAGTACTTC. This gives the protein CASGLETGNVEQETQYF. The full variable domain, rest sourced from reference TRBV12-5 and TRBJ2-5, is DARVTQTPRHKVTEMGQEVTMRCQPILGHNTVFWYRQTMMQGLELLAYFRNRAPLDDSGMPKDRFSAEMPDATLATLKIQPSEPRDSAVYFCASGLETGNVEQETQYFGPGTRLLVL.

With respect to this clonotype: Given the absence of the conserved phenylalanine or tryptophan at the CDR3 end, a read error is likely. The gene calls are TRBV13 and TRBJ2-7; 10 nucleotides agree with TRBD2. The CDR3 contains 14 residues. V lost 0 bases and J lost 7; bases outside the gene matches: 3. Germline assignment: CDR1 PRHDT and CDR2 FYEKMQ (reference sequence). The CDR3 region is CASSLGLAGPEQYL. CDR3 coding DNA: TGTGCCAGCAGCTTAGGACTAGCGGGACCGGAGCAGTACCTC.

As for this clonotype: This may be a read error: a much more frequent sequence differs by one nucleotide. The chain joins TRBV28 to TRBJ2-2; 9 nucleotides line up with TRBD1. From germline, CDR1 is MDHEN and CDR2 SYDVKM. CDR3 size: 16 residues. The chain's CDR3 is CASSGTGRLRTGELVF. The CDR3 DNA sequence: TGTGCCAGCAGTGGGACAGGGCGACTAAGGACCGGGGAGCTGGTTTTT.

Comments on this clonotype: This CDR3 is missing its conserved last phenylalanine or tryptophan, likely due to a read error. In DNA, the CDR3 is TGTGCCAGCAGCGGTGCGCACGCGCAGTACTCC. Encoded protein: CASSGAHAQYS. The chain uses TRBV6-1 and TRBJ2-7; D ambiguous. This CDR3 contains 11 residues. V was trimmed by 6 bases and J by 9 bases, leaving 12 bases between them. CDR1 MNHNS and CDR2 SASEGT come from the germline V gene.